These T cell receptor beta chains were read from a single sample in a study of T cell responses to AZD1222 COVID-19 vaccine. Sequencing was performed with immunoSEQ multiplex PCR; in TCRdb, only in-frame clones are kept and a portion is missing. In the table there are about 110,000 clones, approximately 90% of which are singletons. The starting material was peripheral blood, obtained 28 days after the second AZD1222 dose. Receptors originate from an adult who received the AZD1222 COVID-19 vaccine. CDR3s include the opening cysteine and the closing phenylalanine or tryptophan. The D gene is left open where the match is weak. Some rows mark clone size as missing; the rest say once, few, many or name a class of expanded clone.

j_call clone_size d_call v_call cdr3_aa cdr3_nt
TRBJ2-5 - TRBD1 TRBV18 CASSPGQEETQYF TGTGCCAGCTCACCCGGACAGGAAGAGACCCAGTACTTC
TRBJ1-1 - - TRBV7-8 CASSFGGLNTEAFF TGTGCCAGCAGCTTTGGAGGGCTGAACACTGAAGCTTTCTTT
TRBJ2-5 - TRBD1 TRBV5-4 CASSPGQGEWETQYF TGTGCCAGCAGCCCTGGACAGGGAGAGTGGGAGACCCAGTACTTC
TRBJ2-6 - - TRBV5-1 CASSSTYSGANVLTF TGCGCCAGCAGCTCGACCTACTCTGGGGCCAACGTCCTGACTTTC
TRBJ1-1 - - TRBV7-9 CASSSTGSPLNTEAFF TGTGCCAGCAGCTCTACAGGGTCTCCCTTGAACACTGAAGCTTTCTTT
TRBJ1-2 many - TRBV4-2 CASSQDIKLGGYTF TGTGCCAGCAGCCAAGATATTAAGTTGGGTGGCTACACCTTC
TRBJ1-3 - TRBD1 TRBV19 CASSPGQSNTIYF TGTGCCAGTAGCCCGGGACAGTCGAACACCATATATTTT
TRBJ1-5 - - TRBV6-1 CASSEGQGAQPQHF TGTGCCAGCAGTGAAGGCCAGGGTGCTCAGCCCCAGCATTTT
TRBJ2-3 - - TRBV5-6 CASSFTGTDTQYF TGTGCCAGCAGCTTTACAGGGACAGATACGCAGTATTTT
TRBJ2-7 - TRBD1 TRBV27 CASRGQGRTYEQYF TGTGCCAGCAGGGGACAGGGCAGAACTTACGAGCAGTACTTC
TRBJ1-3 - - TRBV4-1 CASSQDKGRSGNTIYF TGCGCCAGCAGCCAAGATAAGGGACGCTCTGGAAACACCATATATTTT
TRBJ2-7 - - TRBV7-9 CASSLEPPYEQYF TGTGCCAGCAGCTTAGAGCCGCCCTACGAGCAGTACTTC
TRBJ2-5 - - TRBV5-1 CASSLGEGRRETQYF TGCGCCAGCAGCTTGGGTGAAGGGAGGAGGGAGACCCAGTACTTC
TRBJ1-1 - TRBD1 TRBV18 CASSPPPIQGVPRAFF TGTGCCAGCTCACCACCTCCCATACAGGGGGTGCCACGAGCTTTCTTT
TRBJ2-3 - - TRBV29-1 CSVPWGGTDTQYF TGCAGCGTCCCTTGGGGGGGCACAGATACGCAGTATTTT
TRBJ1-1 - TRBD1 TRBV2 CASSAAFRGRDITEAFF TGTGCCAGCAGTGCTGCTTTCAGGGGGCGCGATATCACTGAAGCTTTCTTT
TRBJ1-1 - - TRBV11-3 CASSSDRVGTEAFF TGTGCCAGCAGCTCAGACCGGGTAGGCACTGAAGCTTTCTTT
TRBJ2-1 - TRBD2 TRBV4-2 CASSQGRGGDNEQFF TGTGCCAGCAGCCAAGGTCGGGGGGGAGACAATGAGCAGTTCTTC
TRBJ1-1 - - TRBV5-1 CASSVTGNTEAFF TGCGCCAGCAGCGTGACAGGGAACACTGAAGCTTTCTTT
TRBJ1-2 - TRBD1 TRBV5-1 CASSWDSSNYGYTF TGCGCCAGCAGTTGGGACAGCTCTAACTATGGCTACACCTTC
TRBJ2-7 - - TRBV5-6 CASSLAWITGPQYF TGTGCCAGCAGCTTGGCCTGGATTACAGGACCACAGTACTTC
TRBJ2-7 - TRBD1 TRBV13 CASSSVRDRALSSYEQYF TGTGCCAGCAGCTCAGTCCGGGACAGGGCTTTAAGCTCCTACGAGCAGTACTTC
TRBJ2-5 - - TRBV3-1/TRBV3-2 CASSHYRDGETQYF TGTGCCAGCAGCCATTACAGGGACGGGGAGACCCAGTACTTC